This T cell receptor (beta chain) was recovered during a study of cytomegalovirus exposure and HLA in healthy donors. General study findings and limits: Later analysis placed DRB1 highest and HLA-C lowest in TCR association rates, which differed by HLA locus. TCR beta sequences reportedly predicted most subjects' HLA-A and HLA-B alleles accurately. Earlier analysis looked at TCR beta V segments, and most were productive about 87% or about 30% of the time.

Notes on this clone: What it binds is unknown.

V was cut by 3 bases and J by 2 bases, with 12 bases left in between. Germline CDR1 reads SGHAT; CDR2 reads FQNNGV. The CDR3 loop spans 15 amino acids. The PCR made use of 60 Vbeta and 13 Jbeta primers. TCRdb's copy holds only in-frame clones and misses some; the assay was immunoSEQ multiplex PCR. The repertoire holds about 200,000 clones, with about four fifths as singletons. The chain links TRBV11-2 to TRBJ2-3; maybe TRBD2 (6 bases). This sequence was found in a man younger than 45 in good health and CMV-seronegative. The material sequenced was PBMCs. In DNA form, the CDR3 reads TGTGCCAGCAGCTTGTTAGCGGCACCCACAGATACGCAGTATTTT. As protein: CASSLLAAPTDTQYF.